The 7 T cell receptor beta chains below come from one sample, sequenced in a study of T cell repertoires in aging, cancer and after chemotherapy. Rearranged V-D-J TRB sequences were amplified with a mixed TRB-A/B primer pool. TCRdb independently ran MiXCR on the multiplex PCR reads; one entry per CDR3 protein. The table includes 10,000 to 15,000 distinct CDR3 sequences, approximately 30% detected once. Amplification of TCR beta used genomic DNA extracted from peripheral blood. Sequencing was carried out using blood. The receptors were gathered from a human donor in good health. The donor label of this sample is uncertain.

V usage is TRBV7-9 and J usage is TRBJ2-7, with D maybe TRBD1 (6 bases). Germline-derived CDR1 and CDR2 are SEHNR and FQNEAQ (reference sequence). The CDR3 extends over 12 amino acids. Trimming took 1 base from V and 7 from J, leaving 8 bases between them. The CDR3 protein is CASSLGTAEQYF. As DNA, the CDR3 is TGTGCCAGCAGCTTAGGGACAGCTGAGCAGTACTTC.

This clonotype appeared a few times. The chain links TRBV7-9 to TRBJ2-5; 10 bases align to TRBD1. This CDR3 contains 16 residues. J was trimmed by 4 bases and V by 1 base; bases with no gene match: 6. Looked up from germline, CDR1 is SEHNR and CDR2 is FQNEAQ (reference sequence). CDR3 residues: CASSLVGTGESETQYF. CDR3 DNA: TGTGCCAGCAGCTTAGTAGGGACAGGGGAGTCAGAGACCCAGTACTTC.

This clonotype was detected a few times. This chain joins TRBV5-6 and TRBJ1-1; a possible D gene is TRBD1 (5 bases). CDR3 length: 13 amino acids. Germline values: CDR1 SGHDT, CDR2 YYEEEE. V gave up 3 bases and J gave up 8 bases, with 14 bases separating them. This chain's CDR3 is CASSSGAGPEAFF. The CDR3 coding sequence is TGTGCCAGCAGCTCCGGAGCGGGGCCCGAAGCTTTCTTT.

This chain joins TRBV6-1 and TRBJ1-1; no clear D. CDR3 length equals 13 residues. Germline V CDR1 and CDR2: MNHNS, SASEGT. Deletions cut 2 bases from V and 1 base from J, with 5 bases between. CDR3 sequence: CASSERRNTEAFF. Here the CDR3 DNA reads TGTGCCAGCAGTGAACGCAGGAACACTGAAGCTTTCTTT.

The chain combines TRBV5-6 with TRBJ1-2; a possible D gene is TRBD1 (5 bases). Trimming removed 2 bases from V and 2 bases from J, with 10 bases in between. The length of the CDR3 is 14 residues. Per germline, CDR1 SGHDT and CDR2 YYEEEE. CDR3 amino acids: CASSFGTLNYGYTF. CDR3 in DNA: TGTGCCAGCAGCTTCGGGACGCTCAACTATGGCTACACCTTC.

This clonotype was counted only a few times. This rearrangement joins TRBV7-2 to TRBJ2-1, with 10 bases identical to TRBD2. Trimming cost V 5 bases and J 7 bases; bases outside gene matches: 11. CDR3 length: 16 amino acids. Germline V gene data show CDR1 as SGHTA and CDR2 as FQGNSA. The CDR3 is CASSPGGLAALNEQFF. The CDR3 nucleotides are TGTGCCAGCAGCCCTGGCGGACTAGCGGCTTTGAATGAGCAGTTCTTC.

V usage is TRBV10-3 and J usage is TRBJ1-4; no firm D call. V shed 6 bases and J shed 2 bases, with 10 bases lying between them. There are 14 residues in the CDR3. Germline CDR1 ENHRY, CDR2 SYGVKD. The CDR3 spells CAISPEATNEKLFF. Here the CDR3 DNA reads TGTGCCATCAGCCCCGAGGCCACTAATGAAAAACTGTTTTTT.